These 5 T cell receptor beta chains were sequenced from one sample in a study of shared clonotypes between healthy human individuals. Assay used: immunoSEQ multiplex PCR; TCRdb lists only in-frame clones, some missing. The data contain about 820,000 clones, approximately 92% of them singletons. Terminally differentiated effector memory CD45RA+ cells were excluded from the naive CD8 cells, which were CD45RO-negative and positively selected for CCR7. The specimen sequenced was naive CD8+ T cells sorted from blood. The source of these receptors is a young man in good health.

The rearrangement links TRBV7-3 to TRBJ1-1, with 7 nucleotides matching TRBD1. CDR3 length equals 12 residues. CDR1 SGHTA and CDR2 FQGTGA come from the germline V gene. The V segment lost 5 bases and the J segment 8 bases; nucleotides outside the gene matches: 5. CDR3 amino acids: CASSETGTEAFF. CDR3 DNA: TGTGCCAGCAGCGAGACAGGGACCGAAGCTTTCTTT. Full variable domain (rest looked up from reference TRBV7-3 and TRBJ1-1): GAGVSQTPSNKVTEKGKYVELRCDPISGHTALYWYRQSLGQGPEFLIYFQGTGAADDSGLPNDRFFAVRPEGSVSTLKIQRTERGDSAVYLCASSETGTEAFFGQGTRLTVV.

The chain combines TRBV27 with TRBJ2-2; weak D call: TRBD2 (5 bases). Germline loops: CDR1 MNHEY, CDR2 SMNVEV (reference sequence). V was shortened by 0 bases and J by 14 bases, with 10 bases between the two germline ends. CDR3 length equals 12 residues. CDR3 DNA sequence: TGTGCCAGCAGTTTATCGGCGGGTTCCCTGTTTTTT. Its translation: CASSLSAGSLFF.

The rearrangement joins TRBV7-9 to TRBJ2-3; 7 bases agree with TRBD1. From germline, CDR1 is SEHNR and CDR2 FQNEAQ (reference sequence). Trimming cost V 5 bases and J 5 bases; bases outside gene matches: 13. This CDR3 is built from 16 residues. CDR3 region: CASSGQQGKGIDTQYF. The CDR3 region has the DNA TGTGCCAGCAGCGGACAACAGGGGAAGGGTATAGATACGCAGTATTTT.

Worth noting for this clone: An end of the junction differs from the germline gene, which may be a read error. The V and J genes are TRBV7-7 and TRBJ2-1, with 9 positions matching TRBD1. The CDR3 totals 15 residues. Germline lookup yields CDR1 SSHAT and CDR2 FNYEAQ (reference sequence). CDR3 sequence (DNA): TGTGCTAGCAGCACGGACAGGGGATCGTACAATGAGCAGTTCTTC. It specifies CASSTDRGSYNEQFF.

This chain connects TRBV27 to TRBJ1-2; D uncertain. In germline, CDR1 is MNHEY, CDR2 SMNVEV (reference sequence). There are 13 residues in the CDR3. V lost 2 bases to trimming and J lost 8 bases, with 12 bases between them. The CDR3 DNA sequence: TGTGCCAGCAGTTTAAATCCGACCGCGGGCTACACCTTC. Translation gives CASSLNPTAGYTF.